Given below is one T cell receptor (beta chain) in context. Looked up from germline, CDR1 is SGHAT and CDR2 is FQDESV (reference sequence). The CDR3 runs to 21 residues. Germline trimming cut 3 bases from V and 5 bases from J; bases unmatched to any gene: 22. This record comes from a study of identical twins. MiXCR, applied by TCRdb to the 5' RACE reads, yields one record per CDR3 protein. Among approximately 500,000 distinct CDR3 sequences listed, around 15% were seen once. The same data also went into a second study, on yellow fever vaccine responses in identical twins.

The TCR sequence derives from a woman aged 18-30 years in good health. This chain links TRBV11-1 with TRBJ2-1; TRBD1 matches at 10 bases. The sample comprised CD4+ T cells sorted from blood. As DNA, the CDR3 is TGTGCCAGCAGCTTCCCGACCCCGGGACAGGGGCCTCCCTTAAGCGACAATGAGCAGTTCTTC. Its translation: CASSFPTPGQGPPLSDNEQFF.